Listed below are T cell receptor beta chains from one sample, sequenced in a study of shared clonotypes between healthy human individuals. Sequencing was performed with immunoSEQ multiplex PCR; in TCRdb, only in-frame clones are kept and a portion is missing. The table has roughly 2,000,000 clones, over 85% seen once. Sequenced: naive CD8+ T cells sorted from blood. The receptor set was obtained from a man younger than 35 in good health. CDR3s include the opening cysteine and the closing phenylalanine or tryptophan. The D gene is left open where the match is weak. The listing skips clone size in some rows; elsewhere it reads once, few, many or a size class.

cdr3_aa cdr3_nt j_call d_call v_call clone_size
CASSIEGRGEQYF TGTGCCAGTAGTATTGAAGGGAGAGGTGAGCAGTACTTC TRBJ2-7 NA TRBV19 NA
CASSLGGGVEAFF TGTGCCAGCAGCCTTGGGGGCGGTGTGGAAGCTTTCTTT TRBJ1-1 NA TRBV28 NA
CASSLIGQGAGNTIYF TGTGCCAGCAGTTTGATAGGGCAGGGAGCTGGAAACACCATATATTTT TRBJ1-3 NA TRBV28 NA
CASSSDRLSSGNTIYF TGTGCCAGCAGCTCAGACAGGTTGAGCTCTGGAAACACCATATATTTT TRBJ1-3 NA TRBV28 NA
CASSPGGLSYEQYF TGTGCCAGCAGCCCGGGGGGCTTATCCTACGAGCAGTACTTC TRBJ2-7 NA TRBV7-9 NA
CAWSGEGSSYEQYF TGTGCCTGGAGTGGGGAGGGAAGCTCCTACGAGCAGTACTTC TRBJ2-7 TRBD2 TRBV30 NA
CASSLRGLSSTDTQYF TGCGCCAGCAGCCTCCGGGGACTCTCTAGCACAGATACGCAGTATTTT TRBJ2-3 NA TRBV10-1 NA
CASSVQISYEQYF TGTGCCAGCAGTGTACAAATCTCCTACGAGCAGTACTTC TRBJ2-7 NA TRBV27 NA
CASSRGPTRGLPLHF TGTGCCAGCAGCCGGGGGCCCACGAGGGGGTTACCCCTCCACTTT TRBJ1-6 NA TRBV7-9 NA
CASSPPRASSYEQYF TGTGCCAGCAGCCCCCCCAGGGCCAGCTCCTACGAGCAGTACTTC TRBJ2-7 NA TRBV7-9 once
CAWSVWTGAPEKLFF TGTGCCTGGAGTGTCTGGACCGGAGCTCCGGAAAAACTGTTTTTT TRBJ1-4 NA TRBV30 NA
CASTLPTNTDTQYF TGTGCCAGCACCCTGCCCACTAACACAGATACGCAGTATTTT TRBJ2-3 NA TRBV7-8 NA
CASSLMLSASYEQYF TGTGCCAGCAGTTTAATGCTTAGCGCTTCCTACGAGCAGTACTTC TRBJ2-7 NA TRBV28 NA
CASPPDSGNTIYF TGTGCCAGCCCCCCAGACTCTGGAAACACCATATATTTT TRBJ1-3 NA TRBV7-9 NA
CASSFFGAEDTQYF TGTGCCAGCAGCTTTTTTGGGGCGGAAGATACGCAGTATTTT TRBJ2-3 NA TRBV5-4 NA
CASTPATGNNSPLHF TGTGCCAGCACCCCCGCAACAGGGAATAATTCACCCCTCCACTTT TRBJ1-6 NA TRBV6-5 NA
CASTWTGAVGWFF TGTGCCAGCACCTGGACAGGGGCTGTCGGCTGGTTCTTC TRBJ2-1 TRBD1 TRBV5-6 NA
CASSLLLEGAFEETQYF TGTGCCAGCAGTCTCCTCCTAGAGGGGGCCTTCGAAGAGACCCAGTACTTC TRBJ2-5 TRBD1 TRBV7-9 NA
CASSQGLAGVFNEQFF TGCGCCAGCAGCCAAGGGCTAGCGGGGGTGTTCAATGAGCAGTTCTTC TRBJ2-1 TRBD2 TRBV4-1 NA
CASSFVRAHEQYF TGTGCCAGCAGTTTCGTAAGGGCCCACGAGCAGTACTTC TRBJ2-7 NA TRBV28 NA
CASSLGYGSKNIQYF TGTGCCAGCAGCTTGGGTTACGGGTCCAAAAACATTCAGTACTTC TRBJ2-4 NA TRBV5-4 NA
CASSLQGPQNTEAFF TGCGCCAGCAGCCTCCAGGGGCCTCAGAACACTGAAGCTTTCTTT TRBJ1-1 NA TRBV5-1 NA
CASGTFSYEQYF TGTGCCAGCGGGACTTTCTCCTACGAGCAGTACTTC TRBJ2-7 NA TRBV28 NA
CASSLGLGEQYF TGTGCCAGCAGCTTAGGATTGGGCGAGCAGTACTTC TRBJ2-7 NA TRBV7-6 NA
CASSVDGRSTF TGTGCCAGCAGCGTAGACGGCCGATCCACCTTC TRBJ1-2 NA TRBV9 NA
CASSQAGQGNTEAFF TGCGCCAGCAGCCAAGCAGGACAGGGGAACACTGAAGCTTTCTTT TRBJ1-1 TRBD1 TRBV4-3 NA
CASSLDPDYEQYF TGCGCCAGCAGCTTGGACCCAGACTACGAGCAGTACTTC TRBJ2-7 NA TRBV5-1 NA
CASSSLSVLEQVLYEQYF TGTGCCAGCAGCTCTCTCAGCGTTTTGGAACAGGTACTCTACGAGCAGTACTTC TRBJ2-7 NA TRBV7-8 NA
CASSPSRGRGKDTDTQYF TGTGCCAGCAGCCCATCTCGGGGTCGGGGGAAGGACACAGATACGCAGTATTTT TRBJ2-3 NA TRBV11-2 NA
CASRLGQGGVDTQYF TGTGCCAGCAGGCTGGGACAGGGGGGAGTAGATACGCAGTATTTT TRBJ2-3 TRBD1 TRBV5-6 NA
CSVASVNYEQYF TGCAGCGTGGCTAGCGTGAACTACGAGCAGTACTTC TRBJ2-7 NA TRBV29-1 few
CASSMEGGNYEQYF TGCGCCAGCAGTATGGAGGGGGGAAACTACGAGCAGTACTTC TRBJ2-7 NA TRBV5-1 NA
CASSQDGEGRLYNEQFF TGCGCCAGCAGCCAAGATGGGGAAGGGAGGCTCTACAATGAGCAGTTCTTC TRBJ2-1 NA TRBV4-3 NA
CASDRQGTYEQYF TGTGCCAGCGACCGACAGGGGACCTACGAGCAGTACTTC TRBJ2-7 TRBD1 TRBV5-6 once
CASSPGSGYEQYF TGTGCCAGCAGTCCAGGTTCGGGCTACGAGCAGTACTTC TRBJ2-7 NA TRBV2 NA
CASSLGPEQFF TGTGCCAGCAGCTTAGGTCCTGAGCAGTTCTTC TRBJ2-1 NA TRBV7-9 NA
CASRLGGVSYEQYF TGCGCCAGCAGGTTAGGGGGGGTCTCCTACGAGCAGTACTTC TRBJ2-7 NA TRBV5-1 NA
CASSVLAGVSSYNEQFF TGTGCCAGCAGTGTTCTAGCGGGCGTTAGCTCCTACAATGAGCAGTTCTTC TRBJ2-1 TRBD2 TRBV2 NA
CASSPSSGRNEQYF TGCGCCAGCAGCCCATCTTCCGGGAGAAACGAGCAGTACTTC TRBJ2-7 NA TRBV4-1 NA
CAPRNNQPQHF TGTGCCCCCCGGAACAATCAGCCCCAGCATTTT TRBJ1-5 NA TRBV19 NA
CASSLGSGRTYEQYF TGTGCCAGCAGTTTAGGGAGCGGGCGGACCTACGAGCAGTACTTC TRBJ2-7 NA TRBV27 NA
CASSSVDRDEKLFF TGTGCCAGCAGCTCTGTGGACAGAGATGAAAAACTGTTTTTT TRBJ1-4 NA TRBV7-9 NA
CASSLAGAGRGDTQYF TGCGCCAGCAGCTTGGCCGGGGCAGGGCGAGGGGATACGCAGTATTTT TRBJ2-3 NA TRBV5-1 NA
CASSSQEVIAGYYEQYF TGTGCCAGCAGTTCCCAGGAGGTGATAGCGGGGTACTACGAGCAGTACTTC TRBJ2-7 TRBD2 TRBV27 once
CASSIGPVNYNEQFF TGTGCTAGCAGCATTGGACCCGTCAACTACAATGAGCAGTTCTTC TRBJ2-1 NA TRBV7-7 NA
CASHLRGPYEQYF TGTGCCAGCCACCTAAGGGGTCCCTACGAGCAGTACTTC TRBJ2-7 NA TRBV6-1 NA
CASSVAGVAGNDEQFF TGTGCCAGCAGCGTAGCTGGGGTAGCGGGAAATGATGAGCAGTTCTTC TRBJ2-1 TRBD2 TRBV9 NA